A single sample is the source of the 32 T cell receptor beta chains below, sequenced in a study of blood T cells in healthy people across ages. Primed by a sample-barcoded 5' primer and a J-beta primer mix, a second PCR proceeded for roughly 6 to 12 cycles. Each CDR3 protein is one row after TCRdb ran MiXCR on the 5' RACE reads. This table holds approximately 1,000,000 distinct CDR3 sequences, 35% to 40% found once. Sequenced sample: blood. These receptors were taken from a young man in good health.

This clonotype was observed a few times. The rearrangement links TRBV4-3 to TRBJ1-2, with a weak D call TRBD1 (5 bases). Trimming took 4 bases from V and 2 from J, leaving 14 bases between them. Germline V gives CDR1 LGHNA, CDR2 YSLEER. The CDR3 sequence is 15 residues long. CDR3 in amino acids: CASSLVPGFNYGYTF. CDR3 DNA: TGCGCCAGCAGCCTTGTTCCAGGGTTCAACTATGGCTACACCTTC.

The table lists this clonotype with a few counts. The chain has TRBV9 and TRBJ2-5; 7 nucleotides line up with TRBD2. Germline trimming cut 4 bases from V and 5 bases from J; bases unmatched to any gene: 8. The CDR3 has 14 amino acids. Looked up from germline, CDR1 is SGDLS and CDR2 is YYNGEE. This chain's CDR3 is CASSPSLGRETQYF. The CDR3, as DNA: TGTGCCAGCAGCCCCTCACTCGGGAGGGAGACCCAGTACTTC.

The rearrangement joins TRBV6-4 to TRBJ2-1; 8 bases agree with TRBD2. This CDR3 is 16 amino acids long. Germline V lookup: CDR1 MRHNA, CDR2 SNTAGT. Trimming cost V 4 bases and J 5 bases; bases outside gene matches: 10. CDR3 residues: CASSASPGGPNNEQFF. The CDR3, as DNA: TGTGCCAGCAGTGCATCTCCGGGGGGGCCGAACAATGAGCAGTTCTTC.

The chain uses TRBV2 and TRBJ2-1; D gene ambiguous. Trimming removed 1 base from V and 9 bases from J, with 16 bases in between. The CDR3 spans 15 residues. Germline V gene sequence: CDR1 SNHLY, CDR2 FYNNEI. The CDR3 reads CASSEGTIMMSEQFF. CDR3 bases: TGTGCCAGCAGTGAAGGTACTATAATGATGAGTGAGCAGTTCTTC.

This clonotype came up a few times. This chain uses TRBV20-1 with TRBJ2-1; tentative D call: TRBD1 (5 bases). Germline CDR1 reads DFQATT; CDR2 reads SNEGSKA (reference sequence). This CDR3 has 15 amino acids. The V and J ends lost 5 bases and 0 bases respectively, with 14 bases between them. CDR3 sequence reads: CSAGAGPSSYNEQFF. The CDR3 region has the DNA TGCAGTGCTGGGGCAGGCCCGAGCTCCTACAATGAGCAGTTCTTC.

The chain is built from TRBV6-2 or TRBV6-3 and TRBJ2-5; D is undetermined. This CDR3 region has 13 residues. The germline V and J ends were trimmed by 5 bases and 3 bases, with 10 bases remaining between them. Germline CDR1 is MNHEY and CDR2 is SVGEGT. The CDR3 nucleotides read TGTGCCAGCAGTCCTGTCGATAAAGAGACCCAGTACTTC. Its protein is CASSPVDKETQYF.

Concerning this clonotype itself: A much larger clone sits a single nucleotide away, making a read error possible. The V and J genes are TRBV28 and TRBJ1-4; TRBD1 agrees at 7 bases. The CDR3 contains 15 residues. Germline-derived CDR1 and CDR2 are MDHEN and SYDVKM. The CDR3 DNA is TGTGCCGGCAGGACAGGACCTGCAACTAATGAAAAACTGTTTTTT. It is translated as CAGRTGPATNEKLFF.

This clonotype was observed a few times. This sequence joins TRBV14 and TRBJ2-1; 7 positions agree with TRBD2. Trimming took 3 bases from V and 3 from J; bases not matched to a gene: 8. CDR1 and CDR2 from the germline V gene are SGHDN and FVKESK. The CDR3 runs 16 residues. The CDR3, as DNA: TGTGCCAGCAGCCATGTACTAGCGACTAACTACAATGAGCAGTTCTTC. This gives the protein CASSHVLATNYNEQFF.

The V and J genes are TRBV11-2 and TRBJ2-1, with 8 positions matching TRBD2. The J segment lost 4 bases and the V segment lost 6 bases, leaving 5 bases of the junction unmatched. The CDR3 is made up of 14 amino acids. Per germline, CDR1 SGHAT and CDR2 FQNNGV. The CDR3 loop reads CASRSGTRYNEQFF. The CDR3 bases are TGTGCCAGCAGGTCCGGGACTAGATACAATGAGCAGTTCTTC.

Only a few counts were recorded for this clonotype. This chain's CDR3 is CASSQVYRGDYNEQFF. CDR3 DNA sequence: TGCGCCAGCAGCCAAGTGTACAGGGGGGATTACAATGAGCAGTTCTTC. This chain links TRBV4-3 with TRBJ2-1; 8 bases are a match to TRBD1. The CDR3 is 16 residues long. The germline V gene encodes CDR1 LGHNA and CDR2 YSLEER. Trimming cost V 1 base and J 4 bases; bases outside gene matches: 6.

This clonotype was counted between two and nine times. The V call is TRBV10-3, the J call TRBJ2-1; 9 nucleotides match TRBD1. Germline-derived CDR1 and CDR2 are ENHRY and SYGVKD. The CDR3 covers 14 residues. The ends lost 5 bases at V and 6 bases at J; junction bases unmatched: 5. The CDR3 loop reads CAISLGQGGNEQFF. The DNA of the CDR3 is TGTGCCATCAGTTTGGGACAGGGCGGCAATGAGCAGTTCTTC.

The chain has TRBV9 and TRBJ1-5; 9 nucleotides align to TRBD1. The CDR3 spans 15 residues. The V and J ends lost 0 bases and 3 bases, in that order; junction bases with no gene match: 1. Germline V lookup: CDR1 SGDLS, CDR2 YYNGEE. As DNA, the CDR3 is TGTGCCAGCAGCGTAGGGACAGGGGACAATCAGCCCCAGCATTTT. Residues: CASSVGTGDNQPQHF.

The chain has TRBV5-1 and TRBJ1-1; D possibly corresponds to TRBD1 (5 bases). The CDR3 is made up of 11 amino acids. Germline V lookup: CDR1 SGHRS, CDR2 YFSETQ. The germline V and J ends were trimmed by 7 bases and 7 bases, with 11 bases remaining between them. The CDR3: CASSRDLEAFF. DNA of the CDR3: TGCGCCAGCTCGCGGGACCTTGAAGCTTTCTTT.

This clonotype came up a few times. The J gene is TRBJ1-1, the V gene TRBV18; D is unclear. V lost 4 bases, J lost 3 bases, and 9 bases lay in between. Germline V gives CDR1 KGHSH, CDR2 LQKENI. The CDR3 covers 13 residues. CDR3 in DNA: TGTGCCAGCTCACGATCCGGGGACACTGAAGCTTTCTTT. It encodes CASSRSGDTEAFF.

The genes are TRBV20-1 and TRBJ1-1; 7 bases are a match to TRBD1. Germline CDR1 DFQATT, CDR2 SNEGSKA (reference sequence). J gave up 8 bases and V 6 bases, and 9 bases lay outside the gene matches. The CDR3 extends over 12 amino acids. The CDR3 spells CSAGIPRGEAFF. In nucleotides, the CDR3 is TGCAGTGCCGGAATTCCCAGGGGGGAAGCTTTCTTT.

This clonotype has a handful of counts. The chain is built from TRBV20-1 and TRBJ1-5; tentatively, D is TRBD1 (6 bases). The CDR3 sequence is 17 residues long. The V gene lost 2 bases and the J gene lost 7 bases, with 24 bases spanning the gap. From germline, CDR1 is DFQATT and CDR2 SNEGSKA (reference sequence). For the CDR3, the DNA is TGCAGTGCTAGACCAGGAGGGGGGGCCATCGCCAACCAGCCCCAGCATTTT. Translation gives CSARPGGGAIANQPQHF.

The chain has TRBV7-2 and TRBJ1-4; D is unresolved. The CDR3 runs 13 residues. The germline V and J ends were trimmed by 5 bases and 8 bases, with 12 bases remaining between them. CDR1 and CDR2 from the germline V gene are SGHTA and FQGNSA. This chain's CDR3 is CASSLSSDEKLFF. CDR3 coding DNA: TGTGCCAGCAGCCTCTCTAGTGACGAAAAACTGTTTTTT.

The gene calls are TRBV3-1 and TRBJ2-1; D unclear. With the DNA end fitting TRBJ2-7 better, the J assignment may be wrong. The CDR3 has 16 residues. CDR1 and CDR2 (germline): LGHDT, YNNKEL (reference sequence). The CDR3: CASSQDIWVLHNEQYF. CDR3 nucleotides: TGTGCCAGCAGCCAAGATATTTGGGTTCTGCACAATGAGCAGTACTTC.

V and J are TRBV21-1 and TRBJ1-5. TRBV21-1 counts as a pseudogene. The CDR3 spans 17 residues. CDR3 in DNA: TGTGCCAGCAGCAAAAGTTCTTTGGAGAGTGGTTCTCAGCCCCAGCATTTT. This codes for CASSKSSLESGSQPQHF.

In this sample, this clonotype turned up a few times. The V call is TRBV9, the J call TRBJ2-6, with no clear D. Trimming pared 0 bases from V and 12 bases from J, leaving 13 bases between. The CDR3 extends over 14 amino acids. Per the germline V gene, CDR1 is SGDLS and CDR2 is YYNGEE. This CDR3 reads CASSVDKSLSVLTF. The CDR3 DNA reads as TGTGCCAGCAGCGTAGATAAGTCCCTCAGCGTCCTGACTTTC.

This rearrangement joins TRBV28 to TRBJ1-4; 11 positions agree with TRBD1. The CDR3 loop spans 14 amino acids. The V and J ends lost 4 bases and 7 bases, in that order; junction bases with no gene match: 2. The V gene's germline CDR1 is MDHEN and CDR2 SYDVKM. CDR3 sequence (DNA): TGTGCCAGCAGTTGGACAGGGGGCTTTGAAAAACTGTTTTTT. As protein: CASSWTGGFEKLFF.

The chain combines TRBV5-6 with TRBJ2-5, with D possibly matching TRBD2 (7 bases). V shed 6 bases and J shed 4 bases, with 22 bases lying between them. The CDR3 covers 16 residues. Germline V CDR1 and CDR2: SGHDT, YYEEEE. In DNA form, the CDR3 reads TGTGCCAGCACCCTGGGAGGGGGTACGTTTTTAGAGACCCAGTACTTC. Protein: CASTLGGGTFLETQYF.

V usage is TRBV7-2 and J usage is TRBJ1-1; no clear D. The CDR3 spans 13 residues. Trimming stripped 5 bases from V and 1 base from J, with 8 bases between. Germline V gene sequence: CDR1 SGHTA, CDR2 FQGNSA. The CDR3 nucleotides are TGTGCCAGCAGCCCCAAGGCGAACACTGAAGCTTTCTTT. Translation: CASSPKANTEAFF.

V usage is TRBV30 and J usage is TRBJ1-1; no clear D. The CDR3 has 16 amino acids. The V and J ends lost 3 bases and 3 bases respectively, with 20 bases between them. Per germline, CDR1 GTSNPN and CDR2 SVGIG (reference sequence). CDR3 sequence (DNA): TGTGCCTGGAGCAGAAAACGCCGGGCTCAAGACACTGAAGCTTTCTTT. It translates to CAWSRKRRAQDTEAFF. Full variable domain (outside the CDR3, taken from reference TRBV30 and TRBJ1-1): SQTIHQWPATLVQPVGSPLSLECTVEGTSNPNLYWYRQAAGRGLQLLFYSVGIGQISSEVPQNLSASRPQDRQFILSSKKLLLSDSGFYLCAWSRKRRAQDTEAFFGQGTRLTVV.

This clonotype was seen more than once but under ten times. This chain joins TRBV2 and TRBJ1-2; 8 bases align to TRBD1. The trim removed 1 base at V and 8 bases at J, leaving 3 bases unmatched. The CDR3 runs 13 residues. In germline, CDR1 is SNHLY, CDR2 FYNNEI. The CDR3 DNA follows: TGTGCCAGCAGTGAAGTCCCAGGGGGCGGCTACACCTTC. Its protein is CASSEVPGGGYTF.

This clonotype was picked up a small number of times. This chain links TRBV25-1 with TRBJ1-1; D ambiguous. V shed 1 base and J shed 2 bases, with 8 bases lying between them. This CDR3 region has 14 residues. Germline V gives CDR1 MGHDK, CDR2 SYGVNS. This CDR3 is CASSESYPNTEAFF. Written as DNA, the CDR3 is TGTGCCAGCAGTGAATCCTACCCAAACACTGAAGCTTTCTTT. The entire variable domain, with the rest obtained from reference TRBV25-1 and TRBJ1-1, is as follows: EADIYQTPRYLVIGTGKKITLECSQTMGHDKMYWYQQDPGMELHLIHYSYGVNSTEKGDLSSESTVSRIRTEHFPLTLESARPSHTSQYLCASSESYPNTEAFFGQGTRLTVV.

This clonotype occurred a few times. The chain links TRBV20-1 to TRBJ2-1, with 13 bases that match TRBD2. The CDR3 sequence is 15 residues long. Germline lookup yields CDR1 DFQATT and CDR2 SNEGSKA (reference sequence). The trim removed 3 bases at V and 5 bases at J, leaving 4 bases unmatched. CDR3 region: CSASRTSGGNNEQFF. Written as DNA, the CDR3 is TGCAGTGCTAGTCGGACTAGCGGGGGTAACAATGAGCAGTTCTTC.

The CDR3 region is CASSPTGGGPEAFF. Written as DNA, the CDR3 is TGCGCCAGCAGCCCGACAGGGGGGGGTCCTGAAGCTTTCTTT. The rearrangement uses TRBV4-3 and TRBJ1-1; 9 nucleotides align to TRBD1. Germline CDR1 is LGHNA and CDR2 is YSLEER. V lost 4 bases to trimming and J lost 6 bases; unmatched junction nucleotides: 6. This CDR3 is built from 14 residues.

The rearrangement joins TRBV6-1 to TRBJ1-1, with 7 positions matching TRBD1. Trimming took 2 bases from V and 3 from J; bases not matched to a gene: 3. The germline gives CDR1 MNHNS, CDR2 SASEGT. The CDR3 covers 14 residues. CDR3 in amino acids: CASSENRGYTEAFF. CDR3 DNA sequence: TGTGCCAGCAGTGAAAACAGGGGATACACTGAAGCTTTCTTT.

This clonotype occurred a few times. This chain uses TRBV12-3 or TRBV12-4 with TRBJ1-2; TRBD1 is a possible D gene (5 bases). The CDR3 is made up of 13 amino acids. Trimming removed 7 bases at V and 2 bases at J, with 11 bases between. The CDR3 here is CASISRGNYGYTF. In nucleotides, the CDR3 is TGTGCCAGCATTTCTAGGGGAAACTATGGCTACACCTTC.

This sequence joins TRBV12-3 or TRBV12-4 and TRBJ2-3; D gene unclear. This CDR3 spans 11 amino acids. Trimming removed 8 bases from V and 5 bases from J, with 8 bases in between. CDR3 protein: CASAIRDTQYF. The CDR3 DNA reads TGTGCCAGCGCCATAAGAGATACGCAGTATTTT.

This clonotype was counted many times. The chain recombines TRBV6-6 with TRBJ1-4, with TRBD1 identical over 10 bases. Looked up from germline, CDR1 is MNHNY and CDR2 is SVGAGI (reference sequence). The CDR3 has 15 residues. V trimming: 5 bases; J trimming: 5 bases; junction bases outside the gene matches: 5. The CDR3 loop reads CASSPPGQGNEKLFF. The CDR3, as DNA: TGTGCCAGCAGTCCCCCGGGACAGGGGAATGAAAAACTGTTTTTT.